The 2 T cell receptor beta chains presented below share a single source sample, sequenced in a study of blood T cell repertoires in COVID-19. Libraries were prepared by immunoSEQ multiplex PCR; TCRdb keeps only in-frame clonotypes and omits some of them. The data show hundreds of thousands of clones, approximately 80% seen once. The sequencing input was peripheral blood. These receptors came from a man aged 80 or over with acute or convalescent COVID-19.

Only one count was recorded for this clone. The J gene is TRBJ2-1, the V gene TRBV2, with TRBD2 identical over 7 bases. The CDR3 has 14 amino acids. V gave up 6 bases and J gave up 5 bases; unmatched junction bases: 7. The V gene's germline CDR1 is SNHLY and CDR2 FYNNEI. The CDR3 sequence is CASRGREADNEQFF. CDR3 coding DNA: TGTGCCAGCAGGGGGAGGGAGGCGGACAATGAGCAGTTCTTC.

The V and J genes are TRBV6-5 and TRBJ2-7, with D uncertain. From germline, CDR1 is MNHEY and CDR2 SVGAGI. The CDR3 sequence is 14 residues long. The V end lost 6 bases, the J end lost 0 bases, and 12 bases lay between the germline ends. CDR3: CASRMSRSSYEQYF. DNA for the CDR3: TGTGCCAGCAGGATGTCAAGGAGCTCCTACGAGCAGTACTTC.